This paragraph covers one T cell receptor (beta chain) sequence. The antigen remains undetermined. The protocol was immunoSEQ multiplex PCR, while the TCRdb copy is restricted to in-frame clones and leaves out a portion. The sample shows about 200,000 clones, about 83% of them seen only once. These data come from a study of cytomegalovirus exposure and HLA in healthy donors. Background on the study: A later analysis reported the 130 or so validation repertoires used the same platform as the 666 first-cohort repertoires.

Regarding the study as a whole: Most TCR sequences were rare, but some public TCRs occurred in many donors.

The length of the CDR3 is 13 residues. Germline CDR1 and CDR2: MNHNY and SVGAGI (reference sequence). With 5 bases clipped from V and 7 bases from J, the junction kept 5 bases outside the gene matches. This chain uses TRBV6-6 with TRBJ2-1; TRBD2 aligns across 7 bases. The TCR originated in a woman aged 18-30 years in good health and CMV-seronegative. Sequenced sample: PBMCs. CDR3 loop: CASSTAGRNEQFF. The CDR3 bases are TGTGCCAGCAGTACAGCGGGGAGGAATGAGCAGTTCTTC.